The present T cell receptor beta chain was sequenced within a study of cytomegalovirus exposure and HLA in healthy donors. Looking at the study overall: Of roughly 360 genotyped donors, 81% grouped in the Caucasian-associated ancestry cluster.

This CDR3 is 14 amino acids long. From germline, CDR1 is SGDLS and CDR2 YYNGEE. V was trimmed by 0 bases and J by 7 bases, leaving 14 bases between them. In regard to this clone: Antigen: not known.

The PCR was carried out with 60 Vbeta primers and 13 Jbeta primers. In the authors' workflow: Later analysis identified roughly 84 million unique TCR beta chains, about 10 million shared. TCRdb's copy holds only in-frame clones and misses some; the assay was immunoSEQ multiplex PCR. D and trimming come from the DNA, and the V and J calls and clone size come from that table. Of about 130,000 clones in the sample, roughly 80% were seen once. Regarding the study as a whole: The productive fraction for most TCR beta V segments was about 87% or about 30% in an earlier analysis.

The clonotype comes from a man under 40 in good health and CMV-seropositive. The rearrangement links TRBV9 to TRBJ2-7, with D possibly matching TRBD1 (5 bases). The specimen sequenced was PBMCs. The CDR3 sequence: CASSVGSGSEEQYF. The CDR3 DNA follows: TGTGCCAGCAGCGTAGGTTCAGGGTCGGAAGAGCAGTACTTC. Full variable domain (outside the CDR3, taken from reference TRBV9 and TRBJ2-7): DSGVTQTPKHLITATGQRVTLRCSPRSGDLSVYWYQQSLDQGLQFLIQYYNGEERAKGNILERFSAQQFPDLHSELNLSSLELGDSALYFCASSVGSGSEEQYFGPGTRLTVT.